This T cell receptor beta chain was recorded in a study of CD8 T cells in ankylosing spondylitis. Whole-study results and caveats: Disease-linked clones were reportedly significantly enriched in matched ankylosing spondylitis synovial fluid.

About this clonotype: Its antigen is not identified.

This CDR3 has 15 amino acids. Germline values: CDR1 KGHSH, CDR2 LQKENI. V was pared by 4 bases and J by 4 bases, with 14 bases between. MiXCR, run by TCRdb on the 5' RACE reads, gives a single entry per CDR3 protein. The repertoire consists of approximately 150,000 distinct CDR3 sequences, with 30% to 40% occurring once and the leading ten covering about 6.3%. The source of this sequence is a male donor with ankylosing spondylitis. Sequenced sample: synovial fluid, either unsorted or a sorted T cell fraction (not recorded which). This chain uses TRBV18 with TRBJ2-1, with D uncertain. This CDR3 reads CASSRPPTVYNEQFF. CDR3 DNA sequence: TGTGCCAGCTCACGCCCCCCGACGGTGTACAATGAGCAGTTCTTC.